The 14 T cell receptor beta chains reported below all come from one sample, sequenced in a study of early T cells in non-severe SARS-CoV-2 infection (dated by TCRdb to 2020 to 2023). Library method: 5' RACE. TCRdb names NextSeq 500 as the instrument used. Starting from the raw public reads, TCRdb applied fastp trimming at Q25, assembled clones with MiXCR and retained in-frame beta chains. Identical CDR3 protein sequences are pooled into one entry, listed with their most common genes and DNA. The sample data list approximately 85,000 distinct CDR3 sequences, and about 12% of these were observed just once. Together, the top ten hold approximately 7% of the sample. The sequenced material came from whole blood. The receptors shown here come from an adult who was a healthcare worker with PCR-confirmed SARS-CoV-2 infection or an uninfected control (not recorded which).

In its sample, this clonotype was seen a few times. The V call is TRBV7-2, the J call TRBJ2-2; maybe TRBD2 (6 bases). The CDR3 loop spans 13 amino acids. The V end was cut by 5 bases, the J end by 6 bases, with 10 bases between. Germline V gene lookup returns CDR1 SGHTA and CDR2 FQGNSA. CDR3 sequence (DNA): TGTGCCAGCAGCCCCCCGGGGGCCGGGGAGCTGTTTTTT. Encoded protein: CASSPPGAGELFF.

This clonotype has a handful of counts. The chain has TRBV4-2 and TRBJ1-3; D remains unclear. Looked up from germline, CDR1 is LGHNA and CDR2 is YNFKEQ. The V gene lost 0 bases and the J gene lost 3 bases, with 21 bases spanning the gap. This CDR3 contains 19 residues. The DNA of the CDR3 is TGTGCCAGCAGCCAAGAGACGTTGACTGGGTTAGGAGGTGGAAACACCATATATTTT. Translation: CASSQETLTGLGGGNTIYF.

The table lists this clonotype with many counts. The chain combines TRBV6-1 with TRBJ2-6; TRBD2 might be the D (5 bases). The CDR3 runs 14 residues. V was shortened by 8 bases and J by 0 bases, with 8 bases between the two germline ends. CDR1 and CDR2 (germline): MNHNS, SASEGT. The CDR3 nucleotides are TGTGCCAGCGAACGGGACTCTGGGGCCAACGTCCTGACTTTC. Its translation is CASERDSGANVLTF.

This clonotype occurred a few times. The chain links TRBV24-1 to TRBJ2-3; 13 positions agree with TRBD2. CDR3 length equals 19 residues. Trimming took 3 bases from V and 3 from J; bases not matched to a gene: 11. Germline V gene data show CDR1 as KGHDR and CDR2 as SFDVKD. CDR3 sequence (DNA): TGTGCCACCAGTGATCCACCTAAATGGACTAGCGGGAGAACAGATACGCAGTATTTT. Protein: CATSDPPKWTSGRTDTQYF.

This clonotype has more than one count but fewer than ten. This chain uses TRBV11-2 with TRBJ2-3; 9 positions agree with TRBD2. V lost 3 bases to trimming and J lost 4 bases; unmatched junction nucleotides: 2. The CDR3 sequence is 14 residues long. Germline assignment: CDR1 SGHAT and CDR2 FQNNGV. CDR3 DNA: TGTGCCAGCAGCTTTAGCGGGAGCGCAGATACGCAGTATTTT. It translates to CASSFSGSADTQYF.

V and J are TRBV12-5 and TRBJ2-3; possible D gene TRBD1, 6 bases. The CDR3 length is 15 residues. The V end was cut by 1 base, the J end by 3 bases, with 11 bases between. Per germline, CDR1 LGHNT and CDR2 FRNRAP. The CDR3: CASGLETGRTDTQYF. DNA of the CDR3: TGTGCTAGTGGTTTGGAAACAGGGAGAACAGATACGCAGTATTTT.

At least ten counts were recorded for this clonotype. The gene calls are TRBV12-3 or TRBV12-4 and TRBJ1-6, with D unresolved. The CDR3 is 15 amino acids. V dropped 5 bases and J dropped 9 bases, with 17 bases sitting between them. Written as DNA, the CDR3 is TGTGCCAGCAGTGGGATCACGGGTTTCGGTTCACCCCTCCACTTT. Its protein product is CASSGITGFGSPLHF.

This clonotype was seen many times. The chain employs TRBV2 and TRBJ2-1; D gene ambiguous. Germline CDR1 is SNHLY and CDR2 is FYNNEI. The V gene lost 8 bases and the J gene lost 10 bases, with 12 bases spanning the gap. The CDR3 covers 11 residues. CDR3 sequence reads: CASSMGPEQFF. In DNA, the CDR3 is TGTGCCAGCTCAATGGGCCCCGAGCAGTTCTTC.

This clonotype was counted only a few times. CDR3 coding DNA: TGCAGTGCTAGACATCCGGGACTAGCTCAAGAGACCCAGTACTTC. Residues: CSARHPGLAQETQYF. The chain recombines TRBV20-1 with TRBJ2-5, with 9 bases identical to TRBD2. Germline CDR1 DFQATT, CDR2 SNEGSKA (reference sequence). The CDR3 has 15 residues. V dropped 2 bases and J dropped 2; count of bases not matched to a gene: 6.

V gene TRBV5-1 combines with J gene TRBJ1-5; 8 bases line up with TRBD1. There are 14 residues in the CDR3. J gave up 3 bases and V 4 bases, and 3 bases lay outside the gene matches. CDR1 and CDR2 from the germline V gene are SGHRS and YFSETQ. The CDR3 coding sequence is TGCGCCAGCAGCGCAGGGGGCTTCAATCAGCCCCAGCATTTT. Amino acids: CASSAGGFNQPQHF.

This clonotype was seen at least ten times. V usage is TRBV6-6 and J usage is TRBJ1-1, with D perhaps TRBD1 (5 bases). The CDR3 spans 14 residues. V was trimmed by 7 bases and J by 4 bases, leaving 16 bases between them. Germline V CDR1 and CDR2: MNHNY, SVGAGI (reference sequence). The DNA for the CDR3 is TGTGCCAGCACCCAACAATTGCAGGGCACTGAAGCTTTCTTT. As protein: CASTQQLQGTEAFF.

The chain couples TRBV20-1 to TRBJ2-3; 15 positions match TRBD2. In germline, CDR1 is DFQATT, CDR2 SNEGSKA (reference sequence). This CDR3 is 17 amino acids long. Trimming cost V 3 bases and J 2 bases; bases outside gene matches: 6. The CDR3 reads CSASPGLAGGFTDTQYF. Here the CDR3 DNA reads TGCAGTGCTAGCCCCGGACTAGCGGGAGGGTTCACAGATACGCAGTATTTT.

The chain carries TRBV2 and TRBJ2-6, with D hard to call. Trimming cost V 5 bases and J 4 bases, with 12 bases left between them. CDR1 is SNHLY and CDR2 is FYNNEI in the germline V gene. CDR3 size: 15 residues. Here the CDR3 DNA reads TGTGCCAGCAGTCCTCAACCCGCCGGGGCCAACGTCCTGACTTTC. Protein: CASSPQPAGANVLTF.

DNA of the CDR3: TGTGCCAGCAGCAAGGGATTCGTGCAGCCCCAGCATTTT. Residues: CASSKGFVQPQHF. The chain employs TRBV12-3 or TRBV12-4 and TRBJ1-5; D is uncertain. The CDR3 totals 13 residues. Trimming removed 6 bases from V and 7 bases from J, with 13 bases in between.